One sample yielded the 3 T cell receptor beta chains listed below, sequenced in a study of identical twins (dated by TCRdb to the mid-2010s). Preparation of the library involved 5' RACE. The sample was run on an Illumina HiSeq 2000. TCRdb trimmed the raw reads at Q25, called clones with MiXCR and kept productive beta chains. For every CDR3 protein sequence, its rows merge into one entry that carries the most common genes and DNA. For this sample there are 200,000 to 300,000 distinct CDR3 sequences; roughly 7% appear just once. The ten largest clones add up to 3% to 4.5% of the sample. These data were also reused for a study on yellow fever vaccine responses in identical twins.

Specimen: memory (CD45RO+) T cells sorted from blood. Interpreted using the paper, the cell subset or site label stands for: CD45RO+ enriched T cells. The source of these receptors is a young woman in good health.

This clonotype was seen many times. The chain's CDR3 is CASSLVTSGSSSYNEQFF. CDR3 nucleotides: TGTGCCAGCAGCTTAGTGACTAGCGGTTCGAGCTCCTACAATGAGCAGTTCTTC. V gene TRBV7-6 combines with J gene TRBJ2-1; TRBD2 matches at 9 bases. This CDR3 region has 18 residues. The trim removed 1 base at V and 0 bases at J, leaving 7 bases unmatched. The germline V gene encodes CDR1 SGHVS and CDR2 FNYEAQ.

This clonotype was seen many times. The chain couples TRBV10-3 to TRBJ2-5; D remains unclear. Germline CDR1 reads ENHRY; CDR2 reads SYGVKD. This CDR3 comprises 12 residues. V was shortened by 3 bases and J by 7 bases, with 9 bases between the two germline ends. The CDR3 protein is CAISEPDGTQYF. CDR3 sequence (DNA): TGTGCCATCAGTGAACCCGACGGGACCCAGTACTTC.

This clonotype was detected ten times or more. The J gene is TRBJ2-1, the V gene TRBV29-1, with 13 bases identical to TRBD2. Germline assignment: CDR1 SQVTM and CDR2 ANQGSEA. V shed 7 bases and J 7 bases; nucleotides not matched to a gene: 4. The CDR3 is made up of 13 amino acids. CDR3 loop: CSGGLAGTNEQFF. The CDR3 coding sequence is TGCAGCGGGGGACTAGCGGGAACGAATGAGCAGTTCTTC.